This TCR beta chain was sequenced for a study of T cells after yellow fever vaccination. Study results and caveats: Booster samples showed a return of most primary-vaccination clones (around 96% CD4, about 85% CD8).

This clonotype was counted a few times. Its specificity is not known. TCRdb reprocessed the 5' RACE reads via MiXCR and lists one record per CDR3 protein. Of almost 600,000 distinct CDR3 sequences in the sample, roughly 13% were seen once. With 0 bases removed from V and 2 bases from J, the gap between germline ends came to 10 bases. Germline V gene sequence: CDR1 SGHTS, CDR2 YDEGEE. This CDR3 comprises 15 residues. V gene TRBV5-8 combines with J gene TRBJ2-3; D uncertain. The sequenced sample was PBMCs, obtained on the day of the yellow fever booster vaccination. The origin of this receptor is a man aged 25-40 years who received the YFV17D yellow fever vaccine. The CDR3 region is CASSLALGFTDTQYF. The DNA of the CDR3 is TGTGCCAGCAGCTTGGCCCTAGGGTTCACAGATACGCAGTATTTT.